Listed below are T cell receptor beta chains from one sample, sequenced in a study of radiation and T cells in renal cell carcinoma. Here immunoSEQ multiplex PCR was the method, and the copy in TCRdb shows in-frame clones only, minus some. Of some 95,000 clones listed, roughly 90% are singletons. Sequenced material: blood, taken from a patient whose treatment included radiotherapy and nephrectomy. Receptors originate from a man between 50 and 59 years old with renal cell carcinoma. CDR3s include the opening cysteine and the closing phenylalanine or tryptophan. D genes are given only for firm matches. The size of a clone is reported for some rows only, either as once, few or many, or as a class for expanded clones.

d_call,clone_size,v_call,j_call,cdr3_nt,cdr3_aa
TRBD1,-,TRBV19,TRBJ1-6,TGTGCCAGTAGTGGCGACAGGGGTGCGGTATCACCCCTCCACTTT,CASSGDRGAVSPLHF
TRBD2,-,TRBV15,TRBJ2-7,TGTGCCACCAGCAGGGGGACTAGCGGGGGCTACGAGCAGTACTTC,CATSRGTSGGYEQYF
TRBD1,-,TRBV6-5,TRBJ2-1,TGTGCCAGCGGAACGACAGGGGTAGCGATTGAGCAGTTCTTC,CASGTTGVAIEQFF
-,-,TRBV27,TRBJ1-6,TGTGCCAGCAGTTCGTTGATCTGGAATACAGGGCTGTCCTATAATTCACCCCTCCACTTT,CASSSLIWNTGLSYNSPLHF
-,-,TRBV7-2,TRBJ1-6,TGTGCCAGCAGCTTAGGGCTGGGACTGATCAATTCACCCCTCCACTTT,CASSLGLGLINSPLHF
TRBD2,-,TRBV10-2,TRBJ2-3,TGCGCCAGCGCGACGGGACTAGCGGGAGGGCCAGGGACAGATACGCAGTATTTT,CASATGLAGGPGTDTQYF
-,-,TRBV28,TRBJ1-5,TGTGCCAGCAACGGGGTTGGGGGACCCTATAGCAATCAGCCCCAGCATTTT,CASNGVGGPYSNQPQHF
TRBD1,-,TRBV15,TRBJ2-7,TGTGCCACCAGCAGAGGGACAGGGGTCTACGAGCAGTACTTC,CATSRGTGVYEQYF
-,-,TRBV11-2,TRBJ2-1,TGTGCCAGCAGCCCTATGATGAGCTCCTACAATGAGCAGTTCTTC,CASSPMMSSYNEQFF
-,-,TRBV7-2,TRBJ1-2,TGTGCCAGCAGCTCATATGGGACCTCTGGGAGCTACACCTTC,CASSSYGTSGSYTF
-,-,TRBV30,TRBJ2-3,TGTGCCTGGGGACCCTCCGAGGATACGCAGTGTTTT,CAWGPSEDTQCF
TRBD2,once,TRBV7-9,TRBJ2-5,TGTGCCAGCAGCTCGGGACTATCCAAAGAGACCCAGTACTTC,CASSSGLSKETQYF
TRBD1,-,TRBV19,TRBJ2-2,TGTGCCAGCAAGACCGGGACAGGGCATGGCGGGGAGCTGTTTTTT,CASKTGTGHGGELFF
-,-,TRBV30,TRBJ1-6,TGTGCCTGGAGCGCGTGGACAGTTGGGTCTTCACCCCTCCACTTT,CAWSAWTVGSSPLHF
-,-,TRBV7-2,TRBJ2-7,TGTGCCAGCAGCTTACATTTCGGGGAAATCTACGAGCAGTACTTC,CASSLHFGEIYEQYF
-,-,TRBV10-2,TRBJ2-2,TGCGCCAGCAGTGATCAGGGAACCGGGGAGCTGTTTTTT,CASSDQGTGELFF
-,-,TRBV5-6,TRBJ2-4,TGTGCCAGCAGCTTGACCTTAGCCAAAAACATTCAGTACTTC,CASSLTLAKNIQYF
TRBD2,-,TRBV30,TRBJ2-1,TGTGCCTGGAGTGTGCTTGGGTCTAGCGGGGGCTACAATGAGCAGTTCTTC,CAWSVLGSSGGYNEQFF
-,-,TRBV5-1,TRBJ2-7,TGCGCCAGCAGCTTCAACAGGGACGAGCAGTACTTC,CASSFNRDEQYF
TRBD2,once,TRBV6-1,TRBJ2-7,TGTGCCAGCAGTGAAGCCGGGACTAGCGGTTCCTACGAGCAGTACTTC,CASSEAGTSGSYEQYF
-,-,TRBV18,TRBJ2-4,TGTGCCAGCTCACCACCCATTTACGAGAGTCCAGGGAAAAACATTCAGTACTTC,CASSPPIYESPGKNIQYF
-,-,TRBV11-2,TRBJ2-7,TGTGCCAGCAGCTTAAGGCCAGGGAGATATTCCTACGAGCAGTACTTC,CASSLRPGRYSYEQYF
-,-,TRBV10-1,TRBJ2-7,TGCGCCAGGACACGGGAGAATTTCTACGAGCAGTACTTC,CARTRENFYEQYF
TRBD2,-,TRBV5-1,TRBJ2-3,TGCGCCAGCAGCTTGGGGACTAGCTCTGGCACAGATACGCAGTATTTT,CASSLGTSSGTDTQYF
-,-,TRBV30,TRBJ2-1,TGTGCCTGGGGACGATTCGATGAGCAGTTCTTC,CAWGRFDEQFF
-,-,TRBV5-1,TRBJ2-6,TGCGCCAGCAGCTTGACGGGGTCCGGGGCCAACGTCCTGACTTTC,CASSLTGSGANVLTF
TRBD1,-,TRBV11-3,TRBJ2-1,TGTGCCAGCAGCTTAGGCCTTCCCCGCCGGGACAGGGACTACAATGAGCAGTTCTTC,CASSLGLPRRDRDYNEQFF
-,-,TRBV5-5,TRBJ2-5,TGTGCCAGCAGCCCTACAAATGTTGGAGAGACCCAGTACTTC,CASSPTNVGETQYF
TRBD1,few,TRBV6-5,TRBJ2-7,TGTGCCAGCAGCAACAGGGGGCTAGGCGAGCAGTACTTC,CASSNRGLGEQYF
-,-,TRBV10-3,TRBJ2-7,TGTGCCATCAGTGAGTCGCGGGAAGGAAAAATTACCTACGAGCAGTACTTC,CAISESREGKITYEQYF
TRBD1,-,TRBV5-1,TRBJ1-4,TGCGCCAGCAGGCACGACAGGGGCGGAACTAATGAAAAACTGTTTTTT,CASRHDRGGTNEKLFF
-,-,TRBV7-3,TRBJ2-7,TGTGCCAGCAGCTTAATGCCCGGGGGAGCCTCCTACGAGCAGTACTTC,CASSLMPGGASYEQYF
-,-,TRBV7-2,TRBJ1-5,TGTGCCAGCAGAACGTCAGGGAATAGCAATCAGCCCCAGCATTTT,CASRTSGNSNQPQHF
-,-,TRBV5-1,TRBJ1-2,TGCGCCAGCAGCTTGGGAGCCGGGACAAATTATGGCTACACCTTC,CASSLGAGTNYGYTF
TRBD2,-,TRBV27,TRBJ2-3,TGTGCCAGCAGTTTATCGTGGACTAGCGGGAGGAAAACAGATACGCAGTATTTT,CASSLSWTSGRKTDTQYF
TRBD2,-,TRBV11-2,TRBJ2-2,TGTGCCAGCAGCTTCCTAGCGGGAGTCGATACCGGGGAGCTGTTTTTT,CASSFLAGVDTGELFF
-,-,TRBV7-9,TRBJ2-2,TGTGCCAGCAGCCTTGACCCTTATACCGGGGAGCTGTTTTTT,CASSLDPYTGELFF
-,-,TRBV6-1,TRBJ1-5,TGTGCCAGCAGTGGGGGGGTGGTTCTCCAGCCCCAGCATTTT,CASSGGVVLQPQHF
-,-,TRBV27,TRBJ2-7,TGTGCCAGCACCAGTGGTTTCGGGGCCTACGAGCAGTACTTC,CASTSGFGAYEQYF
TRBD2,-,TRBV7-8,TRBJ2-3,TGTGCCAGCAGCTTAGGGCGGGGGGCGGATACGCAGTATTTT,CASSLGRGADTQYF
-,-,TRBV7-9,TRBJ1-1,TGTGCCAGCAGCTTAGAGTCAGGTAACACTGAAGCTTTCTTT,CASSLESGNTEAFF
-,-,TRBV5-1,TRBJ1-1,TGCGCCAGCAGCCCTCGGACAGAGAACACTGAAGCTTTCTTT,CASSPRTENTEAFF
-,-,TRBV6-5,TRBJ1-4,TGTGCCAGCCGGTCTCCCGGGTTAACTAATGAAAAACTGTTTTTT,CASRSPGLTNEKLFF